The entry below describes one T cell receptor (beta chain). The data belong to a study of blood T cell repertoires in COVID-19. About the research overall: Samples representing acute and convalescent COVID-19 were sourced from the United States, Italy and Spain.

Some clones are missing from TCRdb's copy, which holds only in-frame ones; the method was immunoSEQ multiplex PCR. The sample yields roughly 310,000 clones, 90% seen once. This sequence originates from a woman aged 25-40 years with COVID-19, enrolled during active disease. Specimen: peripheral blood.

The CDR3 bases are TGTGCCAGCAGTCTAGACCCACAGGGGTCTGGGGCCAACGTCCTGACTTTC. It yields the protein CASSLDPQGSGANVLTF. V gene TRBV2 combines with J gene TRBJ2-6, with 7 bases matching TRBD1. The CDR3 is made up of 17 amino acids. Germline-derived CDR1 and CDR2 are SNHLY and FYNNEI. The V segment lost 5 bases and the J segment 1 base; nucleotides outside the gene matches: 8.